A selection of T cell receptor beta chains follows, all from one sample in a study of blood T cell repertoires in COVID-19. Sequencing was performed with immunoSEQ multiplex PCR; in TCRdb, only in-frame clones are kept and a portion is missing. The sample lists roughly 35,000 clones, roughly 90% occurring once. Sequencing used peripheral blood. These receptors originate from a man aged 60-69 years with active COVID-19. The CDR3 runs from the conserved cysteine through the conserved F or W. The order of the fields is clone size, D gene, V gene, J gene, CDR3 protein, CDR3 DNA. A D gene is named only where the DNA matches it firmly. Expanded clones are given a class, and other clones once, few, many or no size at all.

NA	NA	TRBV7-2	TRBJ2-5	CASSLFPRGGMGETQYF	TGTGCCAGCAGCTTATTCCCCCGGGGAGGTATGGGAGAGACCCAGTACTTC
NA	TRBD1	TRBV20-1	TRBJ2-1	CSASLQGAYNEQFF	TGCAGTGCTAGTTTACAGGGGGCTTACAATGAGCAGTTCTTC
NA	TRBD1	TRBV5-1	TRBJ2-2	CASSLGQGNTGELFF	TGCGCCAGCAGCCTGGGACAGGGGAACACCGGGGAGCTGTTTTTT
NA	TRBD2	TRBV7-2	TRBJ2-1	CASSVLAGAYNEQFF	TGTGCCAGCAGCGTACTAGCGGGAGCCTACAATGAGCAGTTCTTC
NA	NA	TRBV6-6	TRBJ1-5	CASSYPESNQPQHF	TGTGCCAGCAGTTACCCGGAGAGCAATCAGCCCCAGCATTTT
NA	NA	TRBV3-1/TRBV3-2	TRBJ2-3	CASSNKQFPTDTQYF	TGTGCCAGCAGCAACAAACAGTTCCCCACAGATACGCAGTATTTT
few	NA	TRBV12-3/TRBV12-4	TRBJ2-4	CASRGQSKNIQYF	TGTGCCAGCAGAGGACAGTCAAAAAACATTCAGTACTTC
NA	NA	TRBV2	TRBJ1-4	CASKDPRVANEKLFF	TGTGCCAGCAAAGACCCCAGGGTCGCTAATGAAAAACTGTTTTTT
once	NA	TRBV6-5	TRBJ1-2	CASSYSTANYGYTF	TGTGCCAGCAGTTACTCGACAGCAAACTATGGCTACACCTTC
NA	NA	TRBV28	TRBJ1-4	CASSSLRVANEKLFF	TGTGCCAGCAGTTCGCTCAGGGTCGCTAATGAAAAACTGTTTTTT
NA	TRBD2	TRBV10-3	TRBJ2-3	CATGLAGGPDTQYF	TGTGCCACGGGACTAGCGGGAGGGCCAGATACGCAGTATTTT
NA	NA	TRBV11-2	TRBJ1-3	CASSSTGGVSGNTIYF	TGTGCCAGCAGCTCCACAGGAGGGGTCTCTGGAAACACCATATATTTT
NA	TRBD1	TRBV2	TRBJ1-2	CASSVTGTANYGYTF	TGTGCCAGCAGTGTAACCGGGACAGCGAACTATGGCTACACCTTC
few	TRBD1	TRBV5-4	TRBJ2-7	CASSSTGGYEQYF	TGTGCCAGCAGCTCCACAGGGGGATACGAGCAGTACTTC
NA	TRBD2	TRBV28	TRBJ2-1	CASSFSFSGSRYNEQFF	TGTGCCAGCAGTTTCTCCTTTAGCGGGAGCAGGTACAATGAGCAGTTCTTC
few	NA	TRBV7-7	TRBJ2-5	CASSLAPADQETQYF	TGTGCCAGCAGCTTAGCCCCAGCGGACCAAGAGACCCAGTACTTC
few	TRBD1	TRBV9	TRBJ2-1	CASSAQGVGYNEQFF	TGTGCCAGCAGCGCCCAGGGGGTAGGGTACAATGAGCAGTTCTTC
NA	NA	TRBV9	TRBJ1-3	CASSVASSGNTIYF	TGTGCCAGCAGCGTAGCGTCCTCTGGAAACACCATATATTTT
NA	TRBD1	TRBV19	TRBJ1-5	CASSILTGLYQPQHF	TGTGCCAGTAGTATTTTGACAGGGCTGTATCAGCCCCAGCATTTT
NA	NA	TRBV24-1	TRBJ2-7	CATSDGGSSEQYF	TGTGCCACCAGCGACGGCGGTAGTTCCGAGCAGTACTTC
NA	NA	TRBV10-3	TRBJ2-1	CAISASEGEQFF	TGTGCCATCAGCGCCTCCGAGGGTGAGCAGTTCTTC
NA	NA	TRBV12-3/TRBV12-4	TRBJ2-1	CASSLRLSKQFF	TGTGCCAGCAGTTTGCGACTGTCCAAGCAGTTCTTC
NA	NA	TRBV19	TRBJ1-2	CASPPGGVGYTF	TGTGCCAGTCCCCCCGGGGGGGTTGGCTACACCTTC
few	NA	TRBV28	TRBJ1-2	CASTIQEGYGYTF	TGTGCCAGCACCATCCAGGAGGGCTATGGCTACACCTTC
NA	TRBD1	TRBV6-5	TRBJ1-6	CASRQPGQGNSPLHF	TGTGCCAGCAGGCAACCGGGACAGGGTAATTCACCCCTCCACTTT
NA	NA	TRBV6-2/TRBV6-3	TRBJ1-1	CASSDRRDTEAFF	TGTGCCAGCAGTGACAGACGGGACACTGAAGCTTTCTTT
NA	TRBD2	TRBV13	TRBJ2-7	CASSHQTSGRYEQYF	TGTGCCAGCAGCCACCAGACTAGCGGGAGATACGAGCAGTACTTC
NA	NA	TRBV25-1	TRBJ2-2	CASSEAQANTGELFF	TGTGCCAGCAGTGAGGCCCAGGCGAACACCGGGGAGCTGTTTTTT
NA	NA	TRBV5-1	TRBJ2-3	CASSLDPSPDTQYF	TGCGCCAGCAGCTTGGACCCTAGCCCAGATACGCAGTATTTT
NA	NA	TRBV5-5	TRBJ2-5	CASTREVGETQYF	TGTGCCAGCACCAGGGAGGTCGGGGAGACCCAGTACTTC
NA	NA	TRBV5-5	TRBJ2-7	CASSRDPSYEQYF	TGTGCCAGCAGCCGGGATCCCTCCTACGAGCAGTACTTC
NA	NA	TRBV7-9	TRBJ2-7	CASSRRDTQEFYEQYF	TGTGCCAGCAGCCGCCGGGACACCCAAGAGTTCTACGAGCAGTACTTC
NA	NA	TRBV21-1	TRBJ2-7	CASSKDGTSGTHEQYF	TGTGCCAGCAGCAAAGACGGGACTAGCGGGACCCACGAGCAGTACTTC
NA	TRBD2	TRBV4-1	TRBJ2-7	CASSPRTIAGANEQYF	TGCGCCAGCAGCCCGAGGACTATAGCGGGAGCGAACGAGCAGTACTTC
NA	NA	TRBV3-1/TRBV3-2	TRBJ2-2	CASSQGTVTGELFF	TGTGCCAGCAGCCAAGGAACAGTAACCGGGGAGCTGTTTTTT
once	NA	TRBV6-2/TRBV6-3	TRBJ1-2	CASSYSERDGGYTF	TGTGCCAGCAGTTACTCAGAGAGGGATGGAGGCTACACCTTC
NA	NA	TRBV2	TRBJ2-4	CASSDDRYIQYF	TGTGCCAGCAGTGATGACAGGTACATTCAGTACTTC
NA	TRBD2	TRBV6-5	TRBJ2-1	CASTPGLEPHNEQFF	TGTGCCAGCACCCCGGGACTAGAGCCCCACAATGAGCAGTTCTTC
few	TRBD2	TRBV2	TRBJ2-7	CASNSAGGPGEQYF	TGTGCCAGCAACTCAGCGGGAGGGCCGGGGGAGCAGTACTTC
NA	TRBD2	TRBV7-9	TRBJ2-7	CASSEQTSGISYEQYF	TGTGCCAGCAGCGAACAGACTAGCGGGATCTCCTACGAGCAGTACTTC
NA	TRBD1	TRBV11-1	TRBJ2-5	CASSQRGQDPKETQYF	TGTGCCAGCAGCCAACGGGGACAGGATCCAAAAGAGACCCAGTACTTC
NA	TRBD2	TRBV15	TRBJ2-1	CATSSRASGRDEQFF	TGTGCCACCAGCAGTAGGGCTAGCGGGAGAGATGAGCAGTTCTTC
once	TRBD2	TRBV7-4	TRBJ2-7	CASSLVLSGRLRSYEQYF	TGTGCCAGCAGCTTAGTGCTTAGCGGGAGGCTCCGATCCTACGAGCAGTACTTC
NA	TRBD1	TRBV11-2	TRBJ2-7	CASSLGQGSPYEQYF	TGTGCCAGCAGCTTGGGACAGGGAAGTCCCTACGAGCAGTACTTC
NA	NA	TRBV3-1/TRBV3-2	TRBJ1-2	CASSQDQEGDYGYTF	TGTGCCAGCAGCCAAGATCAGGAGGGCGACTATGGCTACACCTTC
NA	NA	TRBV2	TRBJ1-1	CASSESHQQWEAFF	TGTGCCAGCAGTGAATCGCACCAACAGTGGGAAGCTTTCTTT